The 25 T cell receptor beta chains below come from one sample, sequenced in a study of T cell changes during pregnancy in multiple sclerosis. Method: immunoSEQ multiplex PCR; TCRdb's copy keeps in-frame clones and lacks some. The repertoire holds 25,000 to 35,000 clones, with 90% as singletons. Sequenced material: CD4+ T cells from peripheral blood mononuclear cells, taken in the second trimester of pregnancy. The receptors stem from a female donor in good health, enrolled as a control in a pregnancy study.

V gene TRBV10-2 combines with J gene TRBJ2-7; 11 bases map to TRBD2. Unmatched junction bases numbered 13, after V lost 8 bases and J lost 4 bases. Germline assignment: CDR1 WSHSY and CDR2 SAAADI. The CDR3 covers 16 residues. The CDR3 bases are TGCGCCAGCCTCCCTCCTACTAGCGGGAGCGCTTACGAGCAGTACTTC. It encodes CASLPPTSGSAYEQYF.

The chain has TRBV11-3 and TRBJ1-1; 8 bases align to TRBD1. Germline assignment: CDR1 SGHNT and CDR2 YENEEA. The junction had 3 bases not matched to a gene; V was cut back by 5 bases and J by 4 bases. This CDR3 is 13 amino acids long. CDR3 in DNA: TGTGCCAGCAGCGGACAGGGTGTCACTGAAGCTTTCTTT. It encodes CASSGQGVTEAFF.

V usage is TRBV4-3 and J usage is TRBJ2-3; 9 bases are shared with TRBD2. The CDR3 covers 21 residues. With 0 bases clipped from V and 9 bases from J, the junction kept 25 bases outside the gene matches. Germline CDR1 is LGHNA and CDR2 is YSLEER. The CDR3 sequence: CASSQEASGAAPSGGTGTQYF. The CDR3, as DNA: TGCGCCAGCAGCCAAGAGGCTAGCGGGGCGGCGCCGAGCGGCGGGACTGGGACGCAGTATTTT.

The gene calls are TRBV7-9 and TRBJ2-7; D perhaps matches TRBD1 (6 bases). Trimming removed 5 bases from V and 1 base from J, with 15 bases in between. Germline assignment: CDR1 SEHNR and CDR2 FQNEAQ (reference sequence). The CDR3 runs 15 residues. In nucleotides, the CDR3 is TGTGCCAGCAGCCCAGGGGACCCGCAATCCTACGAGCAGTACTTC. It is translated as CASSPGDPQSYEQYF.

V is TRBV7-2 and J is TRBJ1-5; possible D gene TRBD1, 5 bases. Deletions cut 5 bases from V and 2 bases from J, with 16 bases between. The CDR3 loop spans 16 amino acids. Germline CDR1 is SGHTA and CDR2 is FQGNSA. The CDR3 here is CASSLTPGGGNQPQHF. The CDR3 nucleotides read TGTGCCAGCAGCCTGACCCCGGGGGGGGGCAATCAGCCCCAGCATTTT.

V usage is TRBV4-3 and J usage is TRBJ1-2; D is uncertain. This CDR3 comprises 14 residues. Germline V gene data show CDR1 as LGHNA and CDR2 as YSLEER. Between the trimmed V and J ends, which lost 0 bases and 4 bases, there was a span of 9 bases. The CDR3 region is CASSQEEGFYGYTF. CDR3 DNA: TGCGCCAGCAGCCAAGAGGAGGGATTCTATGGCTACACCTTC.

Turning to this clone: At one end the junction does not follow the germline gene, possibly because of a read error. CDR3 bases: TGTGCCAGTAGTACCCCCCAGAGCCCCTACGAGCGGTACTTC. It specifies CASSTPQSPYERYF. The V call is TRBV19, the J call TRBJ2-7; D is unclear. The CDR3 consists of 14 residues. Germline V gene sequence: CDR1 LNHDA, CDR2 SQIVND (reference sequence). The complete variable domain, with remaining parts taken from reference TRBV19 and TRBJ2-7, reads DGGITQSPKYLFRKEGQNVTLSCEQNLNHDAMYWYRQDPGQGLRLIYYSQIVNDFQKGDIAEGYSVSREKKESFPLTVTSAQKNPTAFYLCASSTPQSPYERYFGPGTRLTVT.

This chain links TRBV9 with TRBJ1-6; 7 bases fit TRBD1. The ends lost 0 bases at V and 11 bases at J; junction bases unmatched: 8. CDR1 is SGDLS and CDR2 is YYNGEE in the germline V gene. The CDR3 sequence is 15 residues long. The CDR3 loop is CASSVGGGEGTPLHF. The CDR3 region has the DNA TGTGCCAGCAGCGTAGGAGGGGGCGAGGGGACACCCCTCCACTTT.

The V and J genes are TRBV6-1 and TRBJ1-5; TRBD1 matches 7 bases. The germline CDR1 and CDR2 sequences are MNHNS and SASEGT. With V trimmed by 4 bases and J by 4 bases, 7 bases remained unmatched. The CDR3 is made up of 15 amino acids. DNA of the CDR3: TGTGCCAGCAGTGGGACAGGACTATATAATCAGCCCCAGCATTTT. Translation: CASSGTGLYNQPQHF.

This chain connects TRBV10-3 to TRBJ1-6, with unresolved D. V gave up 1 base and J gave up 2 bases, with 6 bases separating them. The CDR3 contains 15 residues. The germline V gene encodes CDR1 ENHRY and CDR2 SYGVKD. CDR3 DNA sequence: TGTGCCATCAGTGAGTTAGACACCTATAATTCACCCCTCCACTTT. It encodes CAISELDTYNSPLHF.

This sequence joins TRBV30 and TRBJ1-1, with 11 bases lining up with TRBD1. Germline V CDR1 and CDR2: GTSNPN, SVGIG (reference sequence). The CDR3 loop spans 16 amino acids. The junction had 6 bases not matched to a gene; V was cut back by 2 bases and J by 1 base. The CDR3 DNA follows: TGTGCCTGGAGTTTCGGGACAGGGGGACGGAACACTGAAGCTTTCTTT. Its translation is CAWSFGTGGRNTEAFF.

The genes are TRBV27 and TRBJ1-3, with no clear D. The CDR3 has 13 amino acids. CDR1 and CDR2 (germline): MNHEY, SMNVEV (reference sequence). V was trimmed by 10 bases and J by 2 bases, leaving 12 bases between them. CDR3 in amino acids: CATRRGAGNTIYF. CDR3 sequence (DNA): TGTGCCACCCGACGGGGAGCTGGAAACACCATATATTTT.

This clone is medium-sized within its sample. The chain links TRBV10-2 to TRBJ2-7, with 13 bases fitting TRBD2. V lost 6 bases, J lost 6 bases, and 11 bases stayed unmatched. CDR1 is WSHSY, CDR2 SAAADI, per germline. The CDR3 is 16 residues long. CDR3 sequence (DNA): TGCGCCAGCAGCGAAACAGGACTAGCGGGAGTAGGCGAGCAGTACTTC. It is translated as CASSETGLAGVGEQYF.

The V call is TRBV20-1, the J call TRBJ1-1; D is possibly TRBD1 (5 bases). Trimming took off 4 bases at V and 6 bases at J, with 9 bases between the two ends. The CDR3 is made up of 11 amino acids. Germline CDR1 is DFQATT and CDR2 is SNEGSKA (reference sequence). This CDR3 is CSAKGMAEAFF. The CDR3 region has the DNA TGCAGTGCTAAGGGGATGGCTGAAGCTTTCTTT.

The count of this clone is one. One end of the junction varies from germline; a read error may be responsible. The gene calls are TRBV7-6 and TRBJ2-1; 11 nucleotides align to TRBD2. Germline V gene data show CDR1 as SGHVS and CDR2 as FNYEAQ. CDR3 size: 12 residues. The CDR3 sequence: CASSLAGGEQFF. In nucleotides, the CDR3 is TGTGCCAGCAGCCTAGCGGGAGGCGAGCAGTTCTTC.

V is TRBV19 and J is TRBJ1-2; weak D call: TRBD1 (6 bases). V was cut by 5 bases and J by 0 bases, with 10 bases left in between. The CDR3 spans 14 residues. Germline V gene sequence: CDR1 LNHDA, CDR2 SQIVND (reference sequence). CDR3 bases: TGTGCCAGTAGTTCACGGACAGCTAACTATGGCTACACCTTC. Encoded protein: CASSSRTANYGYTF.

This clone was observed a single time. The chain has TRBV6-5 and TRBJ1-3; 10 bases map to TRBD1. The CDR3 is made up of 15 amino acids. Germline trimming cut 6 bases from V and 0 bases from J; bases unmatched to any gene: 2. Germline V CDR1 and CDR2: MNHEY, SVGAGI. CDR3 amino acids: CASRGQGNSGNTIYF. The CDR3, as DNA: TGTGCCAGCAGGGGACAGGGGAACTCTGGAAACACCATATATTTT.

J is TRBJ1-1 and V is TRBV19, with D perhaps matching TRBD1 (5 bases). The CDR3 length is 11 residues. Deletions cut 7 bases from V and 11 bases from J, with 14 bases between. Germline CDR1 LNHDA, CDR2 SQIVND (reference sequence). CDR3 in amino acids: CASMWGGHAFF. Here the CDR3 DNA reads TGTGCCAGTATGTGGGGAGGACATGCTTTCTTT.

This chain joins TRBV18 and TRBJ1-2; 9 bases are a match to TRBD1. J was trimmed by 0 bases and V by 6 bases; bases with no gene match: 2. CDR3 length equals 14 residues. From germline, CDR1 is KGHSH and CDR2 LQKENI. The CDR3, as DNA: TGTGCCAGCTCGGACAGGGGTACTAACTATGGCTACACCTTC. Its protein is CASSDRGTNYGYTF.

This clone occurred once. V is TRBV4-3 and J is TRBJ1-5; D is perhaps TRBD1 (5 bases). CDR3 length: 15 residues. V was shortened by 0 bases and J by 3 bases, with 9 bases between the two germline ends. In germline, CDR1 is LGHNA, CDR2 YSLEER. CDR3 sequence: CASSQDQGDNQPQHF. CDR3 coding DNA: TGCGCCAGCAGCCAAGATCAAGGGGACAATCAGCCCCAGCATTTT.

The chain employs TRBV28 and TRBJ1-2, with D hard to call. V shed 6 bases and J shed 5 bases, with 10 bases lying between them. Germline values: CDR1 MDHEN, CDR2 SYDVKM. This CDR3 has 12 residues. The CDR3 here is CASSRSGYGYTF. CDR3 sequence (DNA): TGTGCCAGCAGCCGCTCGGGATATGGCTACACCTTC.

J is TRBJ2-2 and V is TRBV19; TRBD1 matches 9 bases. The CDR3 totals 14 residues. With 5 bases clipped from V and 3 bases from J, the junction kept 1 base outside the gene matches. Germline CDR1 is LNHDA and CDR2 is SQIVND (reference sequence). CDR3 DNA: TGTGCCAGTAGTGGACAGGGGTACACCGGGGAGCTGTTTTTT. This gives the protein CASSGQGYTGELFF.

The chain has TRBV5-5 and TRBJ1-5; TRBD1 might be the D (6 bases). V lost 1 base and J lost 2, with 10 bases in between. CDR1 is SGHKS, CDR2 YYEKEE, per germline (reference sequence). The CDR3 loop spans 15 amino acids. CDR3 region: CASSLRDIGNQPQHF. The CDR3 nucleotides read TGTGCCAGCAGCTTGCGGGACATAGGCAATCAGCCCCAGCATTTT.

This chain uses TRBV30 with TRBJ2-3; 13 nucleotides line up with TRBD2. The CDR3 spans 20 residues. V shed 1 base, J shed 0 bases, and the junction held 13 bases outside the gene matches. Germline CDR1 is GTSNPN and CDR2 is SVGIG (reference sequence). Here the CDR3 reads CAWSGPRLAGGRRSTDTQYF. CDR3 nucleotides: TGTGCCTGGAGTGGACCCAGACTAGCGGGAGGCCGAAGGAGCACAGATACGCAGTATTTT.

The gene calls are TRBV7-9 and TRBJ1-1; D unclear. Trimming took 2 bases from V and 1 from J, leaving 8 bases between them. The germline V gene encodes CDR1 SEHNR and CDR2 FQNEAQ (reference sequence). The CDR3 consists of 14 residues. The CDR3 bases are TGTGCCAGCAGCTTACCGGGTTGGAACACTGAAGCTTTCTTT. Its protein product is CASSLPGWNTEAFF.